This TCR beta chain came from a study of blood T cell repertoires in COVID-19. Libraries were prepared by immunoSEQ multiplex PCR; TCRdb keeps only in-frame clonotypes and omits some of them. The data contain 80,000 or so clones, over 75% of them seen just once; the ten biggest clones take up 7.5% to 10%. Trimming at V came to 3 bases and at J to 10 bases, leaving 13 bases not matched to a gene. Germline V lookup: CDR1 SGHRS, CDR2 YFSETQ. The CDR3 totals 15 residues. Material for sequencing was peripheral blood. The origin of this receptor is a human donor in a cohort sampled during active COVID-19. V usage is TRBV5-1 and J usage is TRBJ2-1, with 7 bases fitting TRBD1. This chain's CDR3 is CASSSYLQGKDEQFF. CDR3 nucleotides: TGCGCCAGCAGCTCTTACTTACAGGGGAAGGACGAGCAGTTCTTC. The full variable domain, in which reference TRBV5-1 and TRBJ2-1 provide the parts outside the CDR3, is KAGVTQTPRYLIKTRGQQVTLSCSPISGHRSVSWYQQTPGQGLQFLFEYFSETQRNKGNFPGRFSGRQFSNSRSEMNVSTLELGDSALYLCASSSYLQGKDEQFFGPGTRLTVL.